Each of the 5 T cell receptor beta chains below was sequenced from the same sample in a study of blood T cell repertoires in COVID-19. Profiling relied on immunoSEQ multiplex PCR, and the TCRdb table lists in-frame clones only, not all of them. The data contain about 140,000 clones, approximately 80% of them seen just once; the ten biggest clones take up more than 8.5%. The sequencing input was peripheral blood. The receptors here all came from a man aged 60 to 75 with active or convalescent COVID-19.

This clone showed up just once. The chain is built from TRBV12-3 or TRBV12-4 and TRBJ1-2; D might be TRBD1 (6 bases). CDR3 length equals 13 residues. Trimming removed 5 bases at V and 4 bases at J, with 11 bases between. The CDR3 DNA reads as TGTGCCAGCAGTCAAGGACAGATCTATGGCTACACCTTC. Amino acid sequence: CASSQGQIYGYTF.

This chain joins TRBV7-2 and TRBJ1-3, with TRBD1 as a possible D gene (5 bases). Germline V gives CDR1 SGHTA, CDR2 FQGNSA. The CDR3 is 15 residues long. V was clipped by 1 base and J by 0 bases, with 7 bases between them. DNA for the CDR3: TGTGCCAGCAGCTTAGTCCAGGGCTCTGGAAACACCATATATTTT. Protein: CASSLVQGSGNTIYF.

The chain couples TRBV4-3 to TRBJ1-5; a weak D match, TRBD1 (6 bases). Trimming removed 4 bases at V and 5 bases at J, with 15 bases between. The CDR3 consists of 15 residues. CDR1 is LGHNA and CDR2 is YSLEER in the germline V gene. The CDR3: CASSRDVQGDQPQHF. The CDR3, as DNA: TGCGCCAGCAGCCGGGACGTACAGGGAGATCAGCCCCAGCATTTT.

The gene calls are TRBV21-1 and TRBJ1-3; the listed D gene, TRBD1, was not tested against the DNA. TRBV21-1 is shown as a pseudogene. The CDR3 spans 18 residues. The CDR3 loop reads CASRKDPQGGVSGNTIYF. The CDR3 DNA sequence: TGTGCCAGCAGGAAAGACCCACAGGGTGGGGTCTCTGGAAACACCATATATTTT.

The sample holds one count of this clone. The chain links TRBV10-2 to TRBJ2-1, with 10 bases identical to TRBD2. Germline CDR1 reads WSHSY; CDR2 reads SAAADI. CDR3 size: 20 residues. Losses at the gene ends were 4 bases for V and 4 bases for J; bases not matched to a gene: 19. The CDR3 nucleotides read TGCGCCAGCAGTGGGGATAAAAAGAGCTATCTAGCGGGAGTTTACAATGAGCAGTTCTTC. This codes for CASSGDKKSYLAGVYNEQFF.